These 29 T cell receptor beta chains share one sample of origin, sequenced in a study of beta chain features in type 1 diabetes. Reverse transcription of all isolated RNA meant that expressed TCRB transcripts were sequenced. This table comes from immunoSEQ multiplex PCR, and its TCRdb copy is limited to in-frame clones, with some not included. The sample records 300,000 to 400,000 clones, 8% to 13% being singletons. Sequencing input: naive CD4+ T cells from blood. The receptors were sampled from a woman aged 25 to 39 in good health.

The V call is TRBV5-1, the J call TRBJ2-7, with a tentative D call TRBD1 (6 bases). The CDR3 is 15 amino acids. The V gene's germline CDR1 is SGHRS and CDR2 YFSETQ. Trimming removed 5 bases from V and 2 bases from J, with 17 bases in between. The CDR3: CASRAGQFPAYEQYF. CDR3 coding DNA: TGCGCCAGCAGAGCTGGACAGTTTCCTGCCTACGAGCAGTACTTC.

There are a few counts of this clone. The DNA of the CDR3 is TGCAGCGTTGATCGACTAGCGAATCAAGAGACCCAGTACTTC. Its protein product is CSVDRLANQETQYF. V usage is TRBV29-1 and J usage is TRBJ2-5; TRBD2 matches at 8 bases. The V gene's germline CDR1 is SQVTM and CDR2 ANQGSEA. The CDR3 has 14 residues. After removal of 3 bases from V and 2 bases from J, the junction contained 5 bases not matched to a gene. The full variable domain, its missing parts supplied by reference TRBV29-1 and TRBJ2-5, is SAVISQKPSRDICQRGTSLTIQCQVDSQVTMMFWYRQQPGQSLTLIATANQGSEATYESGFVIDKFPISRPNLTFSTLTVSNMSPEDSSIYLCSVDRLANQETQYFGPGTRLLVL.

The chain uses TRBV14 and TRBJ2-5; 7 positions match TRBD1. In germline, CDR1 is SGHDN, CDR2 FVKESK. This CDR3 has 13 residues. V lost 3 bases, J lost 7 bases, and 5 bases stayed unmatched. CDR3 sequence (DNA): TGTGCCAGCAGCCAGACAGGGCTTGGGACCCAGTACTTC. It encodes CASSQTGLGTQYF.

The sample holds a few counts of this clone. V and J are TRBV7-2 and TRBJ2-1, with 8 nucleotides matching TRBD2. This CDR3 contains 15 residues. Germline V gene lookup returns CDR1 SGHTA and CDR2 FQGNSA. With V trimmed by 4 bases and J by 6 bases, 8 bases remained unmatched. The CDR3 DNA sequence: TGTGCCAGCAGCTCGGGACTAGTCTTTTCCAATGAGCAGTTCTTC. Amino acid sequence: CASSSGLVFSNEQFF.

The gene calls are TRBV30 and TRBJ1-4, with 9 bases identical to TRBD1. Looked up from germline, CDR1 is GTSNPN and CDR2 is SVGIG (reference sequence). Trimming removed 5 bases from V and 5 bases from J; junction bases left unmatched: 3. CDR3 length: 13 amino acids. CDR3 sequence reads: CAWAGQGNEKLFF. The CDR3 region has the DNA TGTGCCTGGGCGGGACAGGGAAATGAAAAACTGTTTTTT.

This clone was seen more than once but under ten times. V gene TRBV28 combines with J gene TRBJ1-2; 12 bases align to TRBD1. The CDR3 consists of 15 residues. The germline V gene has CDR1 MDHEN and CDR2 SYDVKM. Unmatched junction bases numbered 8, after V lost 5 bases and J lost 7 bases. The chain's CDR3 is CASSQPGQGAFGYTF. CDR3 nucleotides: TGTGCCAGCAGTCAACCGGGACAGGGGGCTTTTGGCTACACCTTC.

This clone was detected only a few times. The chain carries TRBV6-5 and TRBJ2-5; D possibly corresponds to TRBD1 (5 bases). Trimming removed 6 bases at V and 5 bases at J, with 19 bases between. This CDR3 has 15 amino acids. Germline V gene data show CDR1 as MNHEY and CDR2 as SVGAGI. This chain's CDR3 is CASSPRQFEWETQYF. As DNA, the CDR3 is TGTGCCAGCAGCCCACGACAGTTTGAGTGGGAGACCCAGTACTTC.

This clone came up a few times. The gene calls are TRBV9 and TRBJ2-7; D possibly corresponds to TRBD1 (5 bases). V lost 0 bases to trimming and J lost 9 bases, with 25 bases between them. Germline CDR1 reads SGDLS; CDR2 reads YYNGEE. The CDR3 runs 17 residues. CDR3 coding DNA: TGTGCCAGCAGCGTAGTATGCAGGGATCCATCTCTTATCGCGCAGTACTTC. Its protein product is CASSVVCRDPSLIAQYF.

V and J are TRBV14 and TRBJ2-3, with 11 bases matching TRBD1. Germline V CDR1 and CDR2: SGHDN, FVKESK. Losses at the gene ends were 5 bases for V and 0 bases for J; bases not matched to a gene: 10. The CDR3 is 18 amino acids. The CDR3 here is CASSGTGQGDSSTDTQYF. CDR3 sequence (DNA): TGTGCCAGCAGCGGAACGGGACAGGGGGATTCTAGCACAGATACGCAGTATTTT.

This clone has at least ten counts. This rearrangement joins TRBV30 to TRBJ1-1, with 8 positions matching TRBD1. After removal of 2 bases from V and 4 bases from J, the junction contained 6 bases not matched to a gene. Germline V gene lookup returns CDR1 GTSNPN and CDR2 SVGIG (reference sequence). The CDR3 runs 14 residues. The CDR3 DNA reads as TGTGCCTGGAGTACTCGGACAGGGCTCACTGAAGCTTTCTTT. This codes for CAWSTRTGLTEAFF. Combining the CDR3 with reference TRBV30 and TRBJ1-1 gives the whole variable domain SQTIHQWPATLVQPVGSPLSLECTVEGTSNPNLYWYRQAAGRGLQLLFYSVGIGQISSEVPQNLSASRPQDRQFILSSKKLLLSDSGFYLCAWSTRTGLTEAFFGQGTRLTVV.

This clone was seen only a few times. The CDR3 is CASRPNRGAGSSYEQYF. DNA for the CDR3: TGTGCCAGCAGGCCCAACCGAGGGGCGGGAAGCTCCTACGAGCAGTACTTC. The chain employs TRBV28 and TRBJ2-7, with a tentative D call TRBD2 (6 bases). CDR1 and CDR2 (germline): MDHEN, SYDVKM. The CDR3 loop spans 17 amino acids. Trimming shortened V by 6 bases and J by 0 bases, and 21 bases separated the two germline ends.

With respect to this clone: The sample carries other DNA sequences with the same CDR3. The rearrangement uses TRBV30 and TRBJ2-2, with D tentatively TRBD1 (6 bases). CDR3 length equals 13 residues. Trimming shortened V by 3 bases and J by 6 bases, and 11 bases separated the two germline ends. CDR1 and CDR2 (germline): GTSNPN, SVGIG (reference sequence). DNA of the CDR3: TGTGCCTGGAGCCTACAGGGTTCCGGGGAGCTGTTTTTT. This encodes CAWSLQGSGELFF.

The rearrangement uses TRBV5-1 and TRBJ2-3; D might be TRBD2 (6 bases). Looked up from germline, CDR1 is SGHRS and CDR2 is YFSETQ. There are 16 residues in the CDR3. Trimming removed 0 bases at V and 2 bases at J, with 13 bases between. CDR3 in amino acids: CASSLGFGTDTDTQYF. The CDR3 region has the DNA TGCGCCAGCAGCTTGGGGTTTGGGACTGACACAGATACGCAGTATTTT. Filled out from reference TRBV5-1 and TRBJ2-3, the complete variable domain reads KAGVTQTPRYLIKTRGQQVTLSCSPISGHRSVSWYQQTPGQGLQFLFEYFSETQRNKGNFPGRFSGRQFSNSRSEMNVSTLELGDSALYLCASSLGFGTDTDTQYFGPGTRLTVL.

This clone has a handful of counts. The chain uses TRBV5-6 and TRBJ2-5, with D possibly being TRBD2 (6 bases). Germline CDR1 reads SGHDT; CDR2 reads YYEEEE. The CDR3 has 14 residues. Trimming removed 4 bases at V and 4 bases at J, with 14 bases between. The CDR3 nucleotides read TGTGCCAGCAGCCCGACACCCGGGGGAGAGACCCAGTACTTC. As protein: CASSPTPGGETQYF.

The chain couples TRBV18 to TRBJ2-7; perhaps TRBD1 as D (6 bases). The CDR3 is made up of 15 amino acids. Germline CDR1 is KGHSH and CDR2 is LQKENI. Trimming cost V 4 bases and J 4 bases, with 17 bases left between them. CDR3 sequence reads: CASSRRGRTDYEQYF. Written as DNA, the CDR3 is TGTGCCAGCTCACGACGGGGAAGGACAGATTACGAGCAGTACTTC.

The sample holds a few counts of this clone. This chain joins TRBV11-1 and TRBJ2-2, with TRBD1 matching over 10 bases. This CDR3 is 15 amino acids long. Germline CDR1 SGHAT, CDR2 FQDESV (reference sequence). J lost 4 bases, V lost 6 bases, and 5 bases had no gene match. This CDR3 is CASRSGQGSTGELFF. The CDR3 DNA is TGTGCCAGCAGATCGGGACAGGGGTCCACCGGGGAGCTGTTTTTT.

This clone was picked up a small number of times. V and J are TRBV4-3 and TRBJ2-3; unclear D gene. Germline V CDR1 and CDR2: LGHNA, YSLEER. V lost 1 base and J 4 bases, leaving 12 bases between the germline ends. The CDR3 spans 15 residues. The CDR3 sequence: CASSQVGSLADTQYF. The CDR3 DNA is TGCGCCAGCAGCCAAGTTGGCAGTTTGGCAGATACGCAGTATTTT.

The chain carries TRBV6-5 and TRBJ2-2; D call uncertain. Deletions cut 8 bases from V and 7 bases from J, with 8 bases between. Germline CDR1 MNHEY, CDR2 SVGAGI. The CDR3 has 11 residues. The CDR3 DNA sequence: TGTGCCAGCGCCCTACGCGGGGAGCTGTTTTTT. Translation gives CASALRGELFF.

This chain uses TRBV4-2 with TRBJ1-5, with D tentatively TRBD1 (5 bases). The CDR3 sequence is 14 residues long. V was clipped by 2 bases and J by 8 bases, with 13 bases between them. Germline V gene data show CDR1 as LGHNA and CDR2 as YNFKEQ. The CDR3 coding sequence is TGTGCCAGCAGCCAACAGGGTGGGCCGAAGCCCCAGCATTTT. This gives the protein CASSQQGGPKPQHF.

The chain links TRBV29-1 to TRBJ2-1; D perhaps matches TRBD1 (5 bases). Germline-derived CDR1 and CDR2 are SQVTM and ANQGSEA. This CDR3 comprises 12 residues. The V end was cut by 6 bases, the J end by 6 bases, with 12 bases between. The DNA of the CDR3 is TGCAGCGTGTATCAGGGTGGCAATGAGCAGTTCTTC. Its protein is CSVYQGGNEQFF.

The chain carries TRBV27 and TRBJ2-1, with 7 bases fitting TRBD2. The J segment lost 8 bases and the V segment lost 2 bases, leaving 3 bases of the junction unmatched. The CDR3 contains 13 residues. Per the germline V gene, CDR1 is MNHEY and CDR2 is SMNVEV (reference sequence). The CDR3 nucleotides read TGTGCCAGCAGTTTACTACTAGCGCATGAGCAGTTCTTC. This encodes CASSLLLAHEQFF.

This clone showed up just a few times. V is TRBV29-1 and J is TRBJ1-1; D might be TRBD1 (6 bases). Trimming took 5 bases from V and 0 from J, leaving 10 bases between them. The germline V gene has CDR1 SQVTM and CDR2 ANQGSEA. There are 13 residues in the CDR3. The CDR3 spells CSVLTGMNTEAFF. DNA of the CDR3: TGCAGCGTTCTGACAGGAATGAACACTGAAGCTTTCTTT.

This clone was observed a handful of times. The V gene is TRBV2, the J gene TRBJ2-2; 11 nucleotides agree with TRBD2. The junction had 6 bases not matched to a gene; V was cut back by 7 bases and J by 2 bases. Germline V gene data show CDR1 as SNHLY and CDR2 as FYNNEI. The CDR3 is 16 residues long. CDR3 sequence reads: CASKELAGGNTGELFF. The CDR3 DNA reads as TGTGCCAGCAAGGAGCTAGCGGGAGGTAACACCGGGGAGCTGTTTTTT.

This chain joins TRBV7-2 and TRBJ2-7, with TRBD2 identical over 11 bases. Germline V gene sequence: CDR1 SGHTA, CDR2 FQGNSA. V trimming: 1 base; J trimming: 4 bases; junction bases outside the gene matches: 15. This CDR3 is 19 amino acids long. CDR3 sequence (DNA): TGTGCCAGCAGCTTAGTACACCCAGGGACTAGCGGTTCGGGGTACGAGCAGTACTTC. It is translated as CASSLVHPGTSGSGYEQYF.

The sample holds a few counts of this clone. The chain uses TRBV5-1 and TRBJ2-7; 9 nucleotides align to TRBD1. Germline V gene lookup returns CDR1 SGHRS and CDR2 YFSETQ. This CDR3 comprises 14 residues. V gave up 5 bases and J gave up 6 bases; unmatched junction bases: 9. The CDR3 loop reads CASSPAGTGSEQYF. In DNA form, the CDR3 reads TGCGCCAGCAGTCCCGCGGGGACAGGGTCCGAGCAGTACTTC.

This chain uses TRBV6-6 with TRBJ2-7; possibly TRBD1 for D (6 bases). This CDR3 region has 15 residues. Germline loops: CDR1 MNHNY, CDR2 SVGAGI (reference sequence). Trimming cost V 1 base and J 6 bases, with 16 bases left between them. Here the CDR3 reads CASSYWEQGTGEQYF. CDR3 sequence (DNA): TGTGCCAGCAGTTACTGGGAACAGGGTACGGGCGAGCAGTACTTC.

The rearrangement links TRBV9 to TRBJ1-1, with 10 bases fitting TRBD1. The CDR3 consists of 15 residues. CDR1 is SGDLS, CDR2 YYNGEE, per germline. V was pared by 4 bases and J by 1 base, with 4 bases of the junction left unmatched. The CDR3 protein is CASSFRDRGNTEAFF. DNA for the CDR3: TGTGCCAGCAGCTTCCGGGACAGGGGGAACACTGAAGCTTTCTTT.

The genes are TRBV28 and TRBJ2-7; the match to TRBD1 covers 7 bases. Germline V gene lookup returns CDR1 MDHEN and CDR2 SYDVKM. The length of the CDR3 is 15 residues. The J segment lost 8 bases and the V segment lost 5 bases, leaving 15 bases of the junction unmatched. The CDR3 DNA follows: TGTGCCAGCAGTGGAGCAAACACGGGACAGCTCAAGCAGTACTTC. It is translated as CASSGANTGQLKQYF.

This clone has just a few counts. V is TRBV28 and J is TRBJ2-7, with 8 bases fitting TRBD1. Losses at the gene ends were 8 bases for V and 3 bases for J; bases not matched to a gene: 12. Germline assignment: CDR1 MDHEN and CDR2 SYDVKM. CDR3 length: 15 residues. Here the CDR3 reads CASFKGGTGYYEQYF. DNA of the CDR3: TGTGCCAGCTTTAAAGGGGGGACAGGATACTACGAGCAGTACTTC.